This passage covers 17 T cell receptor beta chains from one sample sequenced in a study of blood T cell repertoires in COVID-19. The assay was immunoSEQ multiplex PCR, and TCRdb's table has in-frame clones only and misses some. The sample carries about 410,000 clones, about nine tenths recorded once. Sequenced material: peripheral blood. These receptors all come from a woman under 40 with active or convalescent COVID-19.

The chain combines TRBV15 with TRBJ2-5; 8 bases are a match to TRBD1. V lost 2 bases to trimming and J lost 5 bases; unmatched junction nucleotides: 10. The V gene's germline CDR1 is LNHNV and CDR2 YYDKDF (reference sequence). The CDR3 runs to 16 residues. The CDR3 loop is CATSRIGTGPGETQYF. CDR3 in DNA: TGTGCCACCAGCAGAATCGGGACAGGCCCTGGGGAGACCCAGTACTTC.

CDR3: CASSGNRDNYGYTF. The CDR3 region has the DNA TGTGCCAGCAGTGGGAACAGGGATAACTATGGCTACACCTTC. This chain connects TRBV2 to TRBJ1-2; D is possibly TRBD1 (6 bases). The germline V gene encodes CDR1 SNHLY and CDR2 FYNNEI. This CDR3 spans 14 amino acids. Between the trimmed V and J ends, which lost 4 bases and 1 base, there was a span of 10 bases.

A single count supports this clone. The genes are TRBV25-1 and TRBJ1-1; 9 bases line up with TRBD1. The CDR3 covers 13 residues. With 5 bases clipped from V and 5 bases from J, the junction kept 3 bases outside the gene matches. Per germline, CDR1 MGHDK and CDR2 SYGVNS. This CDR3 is CASSQTGGTEAFF. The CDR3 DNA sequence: TGTGCCAGCAGTCAGACAGGGGGAACTGAAGCTTTCTTT.

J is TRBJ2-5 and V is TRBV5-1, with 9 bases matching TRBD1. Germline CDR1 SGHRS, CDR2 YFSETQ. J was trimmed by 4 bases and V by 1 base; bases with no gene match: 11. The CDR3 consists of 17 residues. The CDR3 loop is CASSLLIGGTGLETQYF. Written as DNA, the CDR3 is TGCGCCAGCAGCTTGCTAATCGGTGGGACAGGGCTAGAGACCCAGTACTTC.

The CDR3 reads CASSRGQGRYGYTF. The CDR3 nucleotides are TGTGCCAGCAGCCGCGGACAGGGACGCTATGGCTACACCTTC. This chain connects TRBV14 to TRBJ1-2; the match to TRBD1 covers 8 bases. Germline CDR1 reads SGHDN; CDR2 reads FVKESK. The CDR3 runs to 14 residues. After removal of 4 bases from V and 4 bases from J, the junction contained 5 bases not matched to a gene. Together with reference TRBV14 and TRBJ1-2, the CDR3 gives the full variable domain: EAGVTQFPSHSVIEKGQTVTLRCDPISGHDNLYWYRRVMGKEIKFLLHFVKESKQDESGMPNNRFLAERTGGTYSTLKVQPAELEDSGVYFCASSRGQGRYGYTFGSGTRLTVV.

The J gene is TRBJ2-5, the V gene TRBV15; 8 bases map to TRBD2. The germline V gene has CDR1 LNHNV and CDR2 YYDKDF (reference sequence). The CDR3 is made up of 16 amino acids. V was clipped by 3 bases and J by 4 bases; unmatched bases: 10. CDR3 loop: CATSRALAGIGETQYF. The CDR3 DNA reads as TGTGCCACCAGCAGGGCGTTAGCGGGAATCGGAGAGACCCAGTACTTC.

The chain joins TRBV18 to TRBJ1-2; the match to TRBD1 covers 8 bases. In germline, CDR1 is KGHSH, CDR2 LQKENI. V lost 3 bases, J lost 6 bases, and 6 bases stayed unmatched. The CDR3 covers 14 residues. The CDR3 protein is CASSPGQGNHGYTF. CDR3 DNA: TGTGCCAGCTCACCTGGACAGGGAAACCATGGCTACACCTTC. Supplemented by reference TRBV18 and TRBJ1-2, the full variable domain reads NAGVMQNPRHLVRRRGQEARLRCSPMKGHSHVYWYRQLPEEGLKFMVYLQKENIIDESGMPKERFSAEFPKEGPSILRIQQVVRGDSAAYFCASSPGQGNHGYTFGSGTRLTVV.

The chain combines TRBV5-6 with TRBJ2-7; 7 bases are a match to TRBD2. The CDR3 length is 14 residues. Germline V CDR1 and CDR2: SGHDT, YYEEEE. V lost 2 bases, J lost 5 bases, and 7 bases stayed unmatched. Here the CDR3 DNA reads TGTGCCAGCAGCTTTACTAGCGAACCCCACGAGCAGTACTTC. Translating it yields CASSFTSEPHEQYF.

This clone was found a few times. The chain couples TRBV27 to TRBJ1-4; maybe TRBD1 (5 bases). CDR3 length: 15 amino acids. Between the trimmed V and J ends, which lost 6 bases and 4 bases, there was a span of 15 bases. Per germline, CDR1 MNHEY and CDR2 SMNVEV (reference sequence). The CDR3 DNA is TGTGCCAGCAGGGGGGGAGGGGCTAGTAATGAAAAACTGTTTTTT. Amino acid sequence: CASRGGGASNEKLFF.

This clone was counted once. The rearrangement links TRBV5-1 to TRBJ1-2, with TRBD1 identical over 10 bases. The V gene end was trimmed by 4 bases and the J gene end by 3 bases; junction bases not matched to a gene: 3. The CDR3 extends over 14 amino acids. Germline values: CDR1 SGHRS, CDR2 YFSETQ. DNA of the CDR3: TGCGCCAGCAGCACCGGACAGGGGGACTATGGCTACACCTTC. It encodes CASSTGQGDYGYTF. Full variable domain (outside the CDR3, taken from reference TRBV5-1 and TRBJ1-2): KAGVTQTPRYLIKTRGQQVTLSCSPISGHRSVSWYQQTPGQGLQFLFEYFSETQRNKGNFPGRFSGRQFSNSRSEMNVSTLELGDSALYLCASSTGQGDYGYTFGSGTRLTVV.

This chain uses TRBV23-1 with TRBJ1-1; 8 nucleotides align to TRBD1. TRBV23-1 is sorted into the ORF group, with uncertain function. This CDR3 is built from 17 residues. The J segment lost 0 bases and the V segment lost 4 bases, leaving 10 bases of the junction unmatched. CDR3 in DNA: TGCGCCAGCAGTCGTCGACAGGGGTTGAGGATGAACACTGAAGCTTTCTTT. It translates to CASSRRQGLRMNTEAFF.

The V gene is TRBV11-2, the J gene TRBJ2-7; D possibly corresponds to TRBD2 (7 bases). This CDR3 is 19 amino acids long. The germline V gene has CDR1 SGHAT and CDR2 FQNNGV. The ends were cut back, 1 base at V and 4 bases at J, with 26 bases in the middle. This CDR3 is CASSLVPWGGAPNAYEQYF. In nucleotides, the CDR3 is TGTGCCAGCAGCTTAGTTCCTTGGGGGGGGGCCCCTAATGCTTACGAGCAGTACTTC.

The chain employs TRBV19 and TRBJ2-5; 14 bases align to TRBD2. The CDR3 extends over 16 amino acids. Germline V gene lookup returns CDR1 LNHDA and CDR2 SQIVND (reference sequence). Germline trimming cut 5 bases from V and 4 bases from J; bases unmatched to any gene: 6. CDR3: CASSLQGLAGGETQYF. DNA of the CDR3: TGTGCCAGTAGTCTCCAAGGACTAGCGGGAGGAGAGACCCAGTACTTC. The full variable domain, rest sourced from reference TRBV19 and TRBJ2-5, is DGGITQSPKYLFRKEGQNVTLSCEQNLNHDAMYWYRQDPGQGLRLIYYSQIVNDFQKGDIAEGYSVSREKKESFPLTVTSAQKNPTAFYLCASSLQGLAGGETQYFGPGTRLLVL.

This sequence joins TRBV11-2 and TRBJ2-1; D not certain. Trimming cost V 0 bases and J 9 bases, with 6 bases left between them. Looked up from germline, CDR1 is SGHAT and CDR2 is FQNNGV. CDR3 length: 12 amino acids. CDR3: CASSLDSPEQFF. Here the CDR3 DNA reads TGTGCCAGCAGCTTAGACTCCCCTGAGCAGTTCTTC. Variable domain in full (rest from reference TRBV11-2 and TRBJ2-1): EAGVAQSPRYKIIEKRQSVAFWCNPISGHATLYWYQQILGQGPKLLIQFQNNGVVDDSQLPKDRFSAERLKGVDSTLKIQPAKLEDSAVYLCASSLDSPEQFFGPGTRLTVL.

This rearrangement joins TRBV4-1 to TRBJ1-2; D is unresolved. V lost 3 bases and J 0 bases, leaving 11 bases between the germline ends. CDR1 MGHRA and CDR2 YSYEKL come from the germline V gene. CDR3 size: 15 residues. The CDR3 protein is CASSQVQASNYGYTF. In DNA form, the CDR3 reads TGCGCCAGCAGCCAGGTGCAGGCCTCTAACTATGGCTACACCTTC.

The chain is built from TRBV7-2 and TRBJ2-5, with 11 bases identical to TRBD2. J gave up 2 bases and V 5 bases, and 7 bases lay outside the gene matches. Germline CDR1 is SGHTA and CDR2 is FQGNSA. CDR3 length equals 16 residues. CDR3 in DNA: TGTGCCAGCAGCCTGGGGCTAGCGGGGGGTCAAGAGACCCAGTACTTC. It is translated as CASSLGLAGGQETQYF.

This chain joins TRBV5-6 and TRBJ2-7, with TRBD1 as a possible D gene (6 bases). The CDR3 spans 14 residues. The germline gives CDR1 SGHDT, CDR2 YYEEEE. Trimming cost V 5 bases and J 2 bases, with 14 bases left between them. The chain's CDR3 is CASRPRDTAYEQYF. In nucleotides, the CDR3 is TGTGCCAGCAGACCTCGGGACACTGCCTACGAGCAGTACTTC.